Included here is one T cell receptor (beta chain) sequence, with context. Its antigen is unidentified. The entry originates in a study of graft-versus-host responses after intestinal transplantation. Graft material was processed, releasing intraepithelial and lamina propria lymphocytes. The table came from immunoSEQ multiplex PCR; TCRdb's copy has only in-frame clones and leaves some out. The sample lists around 37,000 clones; approximately 86% were seen once. Whole-study findings and limits: Peak levels of circulating GvH clones tracked with early post-transplant HvG declines.

The CDR3 length is 14 residues. The germline V gene has CDR1 SGHRS and CDR2 YFSETQ. V was pared by 3 bases and J by 0 bases, with 8 bases between. The chain carries TRBV5-1 and TRBJ2-3; D call uncertain. The specimen was ileum tissue, collected 204 days after intestinal transplant. The origin of this receptor is a human patient who received an intestinal transplant, so some T cells may come from the graft donor. DNA for the CDR3: TGCGCCAGCAGCTCCCCAGGTAGCACAGATACGCAGTATTTT. Its translation is CASSSPGSTDTQYF.